This passage covers 26 T cell receptor beta chains from one sample sequenced in a study of cytotoxic CD8 clonotypes in ibrutinib-treated CLL. This table comes from immunoSEQ multiplex PCR, and its TCRdb copy is limited to in-frame clones, with some not included. The sample includes around 200,000 clones, roughly 77% of them seen just once. Sequenced material: PBMCs, taken after 12 months of ibrutinib treatment. The receptors shown here come from a human donor with chronic lymphocytic leukemia.

This chain links TRBV4-2 with TRBJ2-3, with D perhaps given as TRBD1 or TRBD2 (5 bases each). V gave up 3 bases and J gave up 8 bases, with 18 bases separating them. The CDR3 spans 15 residues. CDR1 is LGHNA, CDR2 YNFKEQ, per germline. CDR3 in amino acids: CASSHANRDVSTQYF. The CDR3 nucleotides are TGTGCCAGCAGCCACGCTAACCGGGACGTGAGTACGCAGTATTTT.

The chain is built from TRBV6-4 and TRBJ1-2, with 7 bases fitting TRBD1. The germline V gene encodes CDR1 MRHNA and CDR2 SNTAGT. J was trimmed by 6 bases and V by 7 bases; bases with no gene match: 8. The CDR3 sequence is 13 residues long. The CDR3 here is CASKDRHSDGYTF. As DNA, the CDR3 is TGTGCCAGCAAGGACAGGCACTCTGATGGCTACACCTTC.

The chain recombines TRBV5-6 with TRBJ1-2; D is unresolved. CDR1 is SGHDT and CDR2 is YYEEEE in the germline V gene. The CDR3 loop spans 13 amino acids. Trimming stripped 3 bases from V and 3 bases from J, with 9 bases between. CDR3 loop: CASSSGSYYGYTF. CDR3 nucleotides: TGTGCCAGCAGCTCGGGGAGTTACTATGGCTACACCTTC.

The genes are TRBV4-1 and TRBJ1-1, with a tentative D call TRBD1 (6 bases). The CDR3 covers 19 residues. The V end was cut by 3 bases, the J end by 1 base, with 24 bases between. Per the germline V gene, CDR1 is MGHRA and CDR2 is YSYEKL. The CDR3 nucleotides read TGCGCCAGCAGCCATAAGATTCTCCCGGGACATAAGACGAACACTGAAGCTTTCTTT. Amino acids: CASSHKILPGHKTNTEAFF.

This chain joins TRBV5-1 and TRBJ1-6; no clear D gene. CDR1 is SGHRS and CDR2 is YFSETQ in the germline V gene. The germline V and J ends were trimmed by 0 bases and 0 bases, with 10 bases remaining between them. The CDR3 spans 17 residues. CDR3 in DNA: TGCGCCAGCAGCTTGGGGGATGGGAGCTCCTATAATTCACCCCTCCACTTT. This translates into CASSLGDGSSYNSPLHF. Looking up the rest from reference TRBV5-1 and TRBJ1-6 gives the full variable domain: KAGVTQTPRYLIKTRGQQVTLSCSPISGHRSVSWYQQTPGQGLQFLFEYFSETQRNKGNFPGRFSGRQFSNSRSEMNVSTLELGDSALYLCASSLGDGSSYNSPLHFGNGTRLTVT.

The CDR3 DNA follows: TGTGCCAGTAGAAAGACTAGCGTTTTAAGCTCCTACAATGAGCAGTTCTTC. Protein sequence: CASRKTSVLSSYNEQFF. The chain combines TRBV19 with TRBJ2-1; 8 bases are a match to TRBD2. J gave up 0 bases and V 6 bases, and 10 bases lay outside the gene matches. The V gene's germline CDR1 is LNHDA and CDR2 SQIVND (reference sequence). This CDR3 is 17 amino acids long.

This chain connects TRBV28 to TRBJ2-7; a weak D match, TRBD1 (6 bases). The CDR3 is 13 amino acids. Trimming took off 9 bases at V and 6 bases at J, with 18 bases between the two ends. CDR1 is MDHEN, CDR2 SYDVKM, per germline. CDR3 coding DNA: TGTGCCAGTTTCACAGGGAACCCACCCGAGCAGTACTTC. This translates into CASFTGNPPEQYF. Filled out from reference TRBV28 and TRBJ2-7, the complete variable domain reads DVKVTQSSRYLVKRTGEKVFLECVQDMDHENMFWYRQDPGLGLRLIYFSYDVKMKEKGDIPEGYSVSREKKERFSLILESASTNQTSMYLCASFTGNPPEQYFGPGTRLTVT.

J is TRBJ2-5 and V is TRBV2; TRBD2 matches 16 bases. J gave up 5 bases and V 7 bases, and 4 bases lay outside the gene matches. The CDR3 is 15 amino acids. Germline CDR1 is SNHLY and CDR2 is FYNNEI. CDR3 sequence: CASKGLAGGLETQYF. Here the CDR3 DNA reads TGTGCCAGCAAGGGACTAGCGGGGGGGTTGGAGACCCAGTACTTC. The full variable domain, its missing parts supplied by reference TRBV2 and TRBJ2-5, is EPEVTQTPSHQVTQMGQEVILRCVPISNHLYFYWYRQILGQKVEFLVSFYNNEISEKSEIFDDQFSVERPDGSNFTLKIRSTKLEDSAMYFCASKGLAGGLETQYFGPGTRLLVL.

A single count supports this clone. J is TRBJ2-7 and V is TRBV6-1; D is unclear. This CDR3 is built from 16 residues. Germline values: CDR1 MNHNS, CDR2 SASEGT. Deletions cut 3 bases from V and 0 bases from J, with 15 bases between. The CDR3 region is CASSDPGGKSSYEQYF. The CDR3 DNA is TGTGCCAGCAGTGACCCGGGTGGGAAGAGCTCCTACGAGCAGTACTTC.

The CDR3 nucleotides read TGCAGTTCAGGAGACAGGGGGTCAGCTTTCTTT. Translation: CSSGDRGSAFF. The chain uses TRBV20-1 and TRBJ1-1; 9 bases align to TRBD1. The V and J ends lost 8 bases and 10 bases, in that order; junction bases with no gene match: 8. The CDR3 spans 11 residues. CDR1 and CDR2 from the germline V gene are DFQATT and SNEGSKA (reference sequence).

The chain uses TRBV9 and TRBJ1-5; D not resolved. Per germline, CDR1 SGDLS and CDR2 YYNGEE. Trimming pared 0 bases from V and 0 bases from J, leaving 4 bases between. This CDR3 is 14 amino acids long. The CDR3 DNA sequence: TGTGCCAGCAGCGTAGGGGCTAGCAATCAGCCCCAGCATTTT. Its protein product is CASSVGASNQPQHF.

In its sample, this clone was seen many times. This rearrangement joins TRBV4-1 to TRBJ1-2; no definite D call. Germline CDR1 MGHRA, CDR2 YSYEKL. The V end was cut by 4 bases, the J end by 0 bases, with 12 bases between. The CDR3 runs to 15 residues. As DNA, the CDR3 is TGCGCCAGCAGCCTTCAGCTAGAAGCTAACTATGGCTACACCTTC. Translated, it gives CASSLQLEANYGYTF.

CDR3 bases: TGTGCCAGCAGCTTCATCATCGGGCTGGGGGAGCAGTTCTTC. Residues: CASSFIIGLGEQFF. This chain joins TRBV5-6 and TRBJ2-1; D uncertain. CDR1 SGHDT and CDR2 YYEEEE come from the germline V gene. This CDR3 comprises 14 residues. V lost 2 bases and J 10 bases, leaving 16 bases between the germline ends.

The chain recombines TRBV7-6 with TRBJ1-3; D ambiguous. Looked up from germline, CDR1 is SGHVS and CDR2 is FNYEAQ. Between the trimmed V and J ends, which lost 7 bases and 0 bases, there was a span of 13 bases. This CDR3 region has 15 residues. The CDR3 DNA reads TGTGCCAGCATGTTGGCCCTGGGCTCTGGAAACACCATATATTTT. Residues: CASMLALGSGNTIYF.

The DNA for the CDR3 is TGCGCCAGCAGACCGGGGCCACAGACCTATGGCTACACCTTC. Translated: CASRPGPQTYGYTF. V and J are TRBV23-1 and TRBJ1-2; a possible D gene is TRBD1 (5 bases). TRBV23-1 is given ORF status, its function remaining uncertain. V was pared by 6 bases and J by 4 bases, with 15 bases between. This CDR3 is 14 amino acids long.

The chain couples TRBV5-8 to TRBJ2-3; the D gene is possibly TRBD1 (6 bases). The V gene's germline CDR1 is SGHTS and CDR2 YDEGEE. V lost 4 bases to trimming and J lost 5 bases, with 23 bases between them. CDR3 size: 17 residues. CDR3 DNA sequence: TGTGCCAGCAGCAGACTTGACAGGTCGATCTATTTAGATACGCAGTATTTT. This codes for CASSRLDRSIYLDTQYF.

This clone was seen a handful of times. This rearrangement joins TRBV11-2 to TRBJ1-1; D not resolved. The germline V and J ends were trimmed by 2 bases and 4 bases, with 8 bases remaining between them. Germline values: CDR1 SGHAT, CDR2 FQNNGV. The CDR3 is 13 residues long. The CDR3 nucleotides are TGTGCCAGCAGCTTACGACAAGCCACTGAAGCTTTCTTT. It translates to CASSLRQATEAFF.

The rearrangement links TRBV11-1 to TRBJ1-1, with D unresolved. Germline CDR1 is SGHAT and CDR2 is FQDESV (reference sequence). Trimming shortened V by 0 bases and J by 5 bases, and 13 bases separated the two germline ends. This CDR3 is built from 15 residues. The CDR3 loop is CASSLAQRGYTEAFF. CDR3 DNA: TGTGCCAGCAGCTTAGCTCAACGGGGTTATACTGAAGCTTTCTTT. Looking up the rest from reference TRBV11-1 and TRBJ1-1 gives the full variable domain: EAEVAQSPRYKITEKSQAVAFWCDPISGHATLYWYRQILGQGPELLVQFQDESVVDDSQLPKDRFSAERLKGVDSTLKIQPAELGDSAMYLCASSLAQRGYTEAFFGQGTRLTVV.

The chain is built from TRBV27 and TRBJ2-7; 7 bases agree with TRBD1. The V gene's germline CDR1 is MNHEY and CDR2 SMNVEV (reference sequence). The CDR3 has 14 residues. Trimming cost V 2 bases and J 3 bases; bases outside gene matches: 4. The CDR3 here is CASSLTGVLYEQYF. In DNA form, the CDR3 reads TGTGCCAGCAGTTTAACAGGGGTCCTCTACGAGCAGTACTTC.

The chain joins TRBV9 to TRBJ2-7, with D hard to call. The V gene's germline CDR1 is SGDLS and CDR2 YYNGEE. This CDR3 has 13 residues. Trimming left V 0 bases short and J 4 bases short, with 8 bases between. CDR3 nucleotide sequence: TGTGCCAGCAGCGTAGCTCCACCGTACGAGCAGTACTTC. This translates into CASSVAPPYEQYF.

This clone was found once. This chain connects TRBV19 to TRBJ1-1; 10 bases align to TRBD1. Germline CDR1 reads LNHDA; CDR2 reads SQIVND (reference sequence). Trimming took 5 bases from V and 4 from J; bases not matched to a gene: 10. This CDR3 region has 16 residues. The chain's CDR3 is CASSPRDRGGITEAFF. In DNA, the CDR3 is TGTGCCAGTAGTCCCCGGGACAGGGGAGGGATCACTGAAGCTTTCTTT.

The J gene is TRBJ1-5, the V gene TRBV29-1, with a tentative D call TRBD1 (6 bases). The length of the CDR3 is 13 residues. Trimming stripped 7 bases from V and 6 bases from J, with 16 bases between. Germline CDR1 reads SQVTM; CDR2 reads ANQGSEA. CDR3 sequence (DNA): TGCAGCGCTAACACAGGGTTAGGTCAGCCCCAGCATTTT. This sequence encodes CSANTGLGQPQHF. Combining the CDR3 with reference TRBV29-1 and TRBJ1-5 gives the whole variable domain SAVISQKPSRDICQRGTSLTIQCQVDSQVTMMFWYRQQPGQSLTLIATANQGSEATYESGFVIDKFPISRPNLTFSTLTVSNMSPEDSSIYLCSANTGLGQPQHFGDGTRLSIL.

This clone was detected only once. This chain connects TRBV2 to TRBJ2-5, with 8 bases identical to TRBD2. Trimming removed 6 bases from V and 0 bases from J; junction bases left unmatched: 9. This CDR3 has 16 amino acids. CDR1 is SNHLY and CDR2 is FYNNEI in the germline V gene. CDR3 sequence (DNA): TGTGCCAGCAGCCCCAAACTAGCGGAGTACCAAGAGACCCAGTACTTC. This sequence encodes CASSPKLAEYQETQYF.

This chain joins TRBV5-6 and TRBJ2-4, with unresolved D. Germline V CDR1 and CDR2: SGHDT, YYEEEE. The germline V and J ends were trimmed by 0 bases and 8 bases, with 6 bases remaining between them. The CDR3 is 12 amino acids. This chain's CDR3 is CASSLGGHIQYF. CDR3 sequence (DNA): TGTGCCAGCAGCTTGGGGGGTCACATTCAGTACTTC.

J is TRBJ2-3 and V is TRBV5-1, with D possibly being TRBD2 (5 bases). The germline V gene has CDR1 SGHRS and CDR2 YFSETQ. Trimming cost V 4 bases and J 4 bases, with 13 bases left between them. This CDR3 has 14 amino acids. The CDR3 nucleotides read TGCGCCAGCAGCCTGAGGGTTCTACCAGATACGCAGTATTTT. The encoded protein is CASSLRVLPDTQYF. The full variable domain, with the rest looked up from reference TRBV5-1 and TRBJ2-3, is KAGVTQTPRYLIKTRGQQVTLSCSPISGHRSVSWYQQTPGQGLQFLFEYFSETQRNKGNFPGRFSGRQFSNSRSEMNVSTLELGDSALYLCASSLRVLPDTQYFGPGTRLTVL.

The chain links TRBV7-6 to TRBJ1-3; D is unresolved. The germline V and J ends were trimmed by 1 base and 3 bases, with 7 bases remaining between them. This CDR3 spans 14 amino acids. Germline loops: CDR1 SGHVS, CDR2 FNYEAQ. The CDR3: CASSLGVLGNTIYF. CDR3 coding DNA: TGTGCCAGCAGCTTAGGGGTTCTTGGAAACACCATATATTTT. Filled out from reference TRBV7-6 and TRBJ1-3, the complete variable domain reads GAGVSQSPRYKVTKRGQDVALRCDPISGHVSLYWYRQALGQGPEFLTYFNYEAQQDKSGLPNDRFSAERPEGSISTLTIQRTEQRDSAMYRCASSLGVLGNTIYFGEGSWLTVV.